This T cell receptor beta chain was obtained from a study of T cell repertoires in cytomegalovirus infection (dated by TCRdb to between 2018 and 2021). About the full investigation: Because public TCR beta signatures pointed to carriage of CMV infection together with the matching HLA type, the HLA type of each donor mattered for the analysis. Study-wide findings and limitations: Carriers of CMV infection plus the relevant HLA type were discriminated by the cumulative frequency of public TCR beta family members in the study cohort and in an independent roughly 340-donor cohort. The ex vivo response was dominated by HLA-C-restricted CMV-specific TCR beta clonotypes, which also provided the single most frequent clonotype in two of eight donors.

This clonotype appeared once. Its antigen is unknown. It has no much larger one-base neighbor in the sample; base qualities were not kept. Just one read gives weak support. The listed sequencing device is Illumina HiSeq 1500. Starting from the raw public reads, TCRdb applied fastp trimming at Q25, assembled clones with MiXCR and retained in-frame beta chains. Under each unique CDR3 protein, matching rows form one entry showing the most common genes and DNA. Recorded for this sample are 490,000 or so distinct CDR3 sequences; roughly 12% of them occurred a single time. Jointly, the top ten make up roughly a tenth of the sample. The CDR3 has 15 amino acids, counting the end cysteine and phenylalanine. Only CDR3 DNA is held: 45 bases, read in frame from base 1. V is cut by 3 bases and J by 2 bases, and the space between the germline ends is 14 bases. According to the germline V gene (reference sequence), CDR1 reads LNHDA and CDR2 reads SQIVND.

The rearranged segments are TRBV19 and TRBJ2-7; no D gene is confidently identified. This clonotype originated in a human donor in good health (CMV status not recorded). Some clones in this sample may be carry-over from other donors' samples. The source material was PBMCs. CDR3 protein: CASSISGAGTYEQYF. The DNA sequence is as follows: TGTGCCAGTAGTATCTCCGGAGCAGGTACCTACGAGCAGTACTTC.